The 19 T cell receptor beta chains below come from one sample, sequenced in a study of memory CD4+ T cells and cytomegalovirus serostatus. Single viable CD3+CD4+CD8-CD45RO+ cells were sorted as the memory CD4+ T cells. TCRdb's table, derived via immunoSEQ multiplex PCR, lists solely in-frame clones and lacks some. Found here are more than 45,000 clones, over 75% of them singletons; the top ten hold roughly 0.59%. Input material: memory CD4+ T cells from blood. The origin of the receptors is an adult in good health and CMV-seronegative.

This rearrangement joins TRBV27 to TRBJ1-1; the D is unclear. Deletions cut 2 bases from V and 3 bases from J, with 10 bases between. The CDR3 contains 14 residues. CDR1 is MNHEY and CDR2 is SMNVEV in the germline V gene (reference sequence). The CDR3 region has the DNA TGTGCCAGCAGTTTAGTTTCGGTCCACACTGAAGCTTTCTTT. Amino acid sequence: CASSLVSVHTEAFF.

V usage is TRBV28 and J usage is TRBJ2-3, with D hard to call. Trimming left V 6 bases short and J 0 bases short, with 13 bases between. Germline-derived CDR1 and CDR2 are MDHEN and SYDVKM. This CDR3 contains 15 residues. CDR3 sequence reads: CASSGSTSSTDTQYF. DNA of the CDR3: TGTGCCAGCAGCGGGTCCACATCTAGCACAGATACGCAGTATTTT.

The chain is built from TRBV5-1 and TRBJ1-2; 7 bases are shared with TRBD1. The germline V gene has CDR1 SGHRS and CDR2 YFSETQ. The CDR3 loop spans 14 amino acids. Trimming took 4 bases from V and 4 from J; bases not matched to a gene: 7. The CDR3 spells CASSSTGEGYGYTF. The CDR3, as DNA: TGCGCCAGCAGCAGTACAGGGGAGGGCTATGGCTACACCTTC. The whole variable domain, filled in from reference TRBV5-1 and TRBJ1-2, reads KAGVTQTPRYLIKTRGQQVTLSCSPISGHRSVSWYQQTPGQGLQFLFEYFSETQRNKGNFPGRFSGRQFSNSRSEMNVSTLELGDSALYLCASSSTGEGYGYTFGSGTRLTVV.

This chain joins TRBV6-1 and TRBJ2-5; 7 nucleotides align to TRBD1. V shed 4 bases and J 4 bases; nucleotides not matched to a gene: 9. The CDR3 loop spans 15 amino acids. CDR1 is MNHNS, CDR2 SASEGT, per germline. The CDR3 region has the DNA TGTGCCAGCAGTGTAAATTTACAGGGGAGAGAGACCCAGTACTTC. Protein sequence: CASSVNLQGRETQYF.

The chain has TRBV19 and TRBJ2-3; 7 nucleotides line up with TRBD2. The germline gives CDR1 LNHDA, CDR2 SQIVND (reference sequence). The CDR3 contains 15 residues. J gave up 1 base and V 7 bases, and 8 bases lay outside the gene matches. Written as DNA, the CDR3 is TGTGCCAGTAATGGGGGGGGAGGTGGCACAGATACGCAGTATTTT. Protein product: CASNGGGGGTDTQYF.

The gene calls are TRBV19 and TRBJ1-5; 7 nucleotides match TRBD1. Trimming at V came to 6 bases and at J to 4 bases, leaving 9 bases not matched to a gene. The CDR3 totals 15 residues. CDR1 is LNHDA and CDR2 is SQIVND in the germline V gene (reference sequence). The CDR3 sequence: CASRPGGGSNQPQHF. CDR3 coding DNA: TGTGCCAGTAGACCAGGGGGGGGTTCTAATCAGCCCCAGCATTTT.

The rearrangement joins TRBV5-6 to TRBJ1-2; D remains unclear. The CDR3 extends over 13 amino acids. CDR1 and CDR2 from the germline V gene are SGHDT and YYEEEE. V lost 4 bases and J lost 8, with 15 bases in between. CDR3 protein: CASSREWAEGYTF. The CDR3 DNA reads TGTGCCAGCAGCAGAGAATGGGCGGAGGGCTACACCTTC.

This clone occurred a few times. The chain recombines TRBV19 with TRBJ2-2; perhaps TRBD1 as D (5 bases). CDR1 is LNHDA and CDR2 is SQIVND in the germline V gene (reference sequence). Trimming took 1 base from V and 2 from J, leaving 14 bases between them. The CDR3 has 17 amino acids. CDR3: CASSIGLGQVNTGELFF. The CDR3 region has the DNA TGTGCCAGTAGTATAGGGTTGGGGCAGGTTAACACCGGGGAGCTGTTTTTT.

CDR3 region: CASSRENYGYTF. DNA for the CDR3: TGTGCCAGCAGCAGGGAAAACTATGGCTACACCTTC. The gene calls are TRBV2 and TRBJ1-2; D is perhaps TRBD1 (5 bases). Germline V lookup: CDR1 SNHLY, CDR2 FYNNEI. The V end lost 6 bases, the J end lost 2 bases, and 7 bases lay between the germline ends. The CDR3 is 12 residues long.

The chain recombines TRBV5-1 with TRBJ1-2, with 10 nucleotides matching TRBD1. V shed 4 bases and J 4 bases; nucleotides not matched to a gene: 7. This CDR3 is 15 amino acids long. Germline CDR1 SGHRS, CDR2 YFSETQ. The CDR3 sequence: CASSREGQGIYGYTF. In DNA form, the CDR3 reads TGCGCCAGCAGCAGGGAGGGACAGGGGATCTATGGCTACACCTTC.

This clone appeared a single time. The chain links TRBV12-5 to TRBJ1-1; D gene ambiguous. V was cut by 3 bases and J by 4 bases, with 9 bases left in between. The CDR3 length is 13 residues. Germline CDR1 and CDR2: LGHNT and FRNRAP. CDR3 region: CASGLLDSTEAFF. The CDR3 DNA reads as TGTGCTAGTGGTTTATTGGATAGCACTGAAGCTTTCTTT.

V and J are TRBV5-8 and TRBJ1-1; D not resolved. The CDR3 has 13 amino acids. The ends were cut back, 4 bases at V and 0 bases at J, with 7 bases in the middle. CDR1 is SGHTS, CDR2 YDEGEE, per germline. The CDR3 loop reads CASSVQVNTEAFF. The CDR3 nucleotides are TGTGCCAGCAGCGTTCAGGTGAACACTGAAGCTTTCTTT.

Of note for this clone: The junction does not match germline at one end; this may be a read error. This chain's CDR3 is CASRSRGLGYF. The CDR3 bases are TGTGCCAGCAGGTCGCGGGGCCTGGGGTACTTC. The chain has TRBV6-5 and TRBJ1-2; D is possibly TRBD1 (5 bases). Germline values: CDR1 MNHEY, CDR2 SVGAGI. CDR3 size: 11 residues.

The V call is TRBV11-2, the J call TRBJ2-1; perhaps D is TRBD1 or TRBD2 (5 bases each). CDR1 SGHAT and CDR2 FQNNGV come from the germline V gene. The V end was cut by 7 bases, the J end by 6 bases, with 13 bases between. The CDR3 has 13 residues. The CDR3 region is CASKKGPTNEQFF. The CDR3 DNA follows: TGTGCCAGCAAAAAGGGACCCACCAATGAGCAGTTCTTC.

This sequence joins TRBV5-8 and TRBJ1-1, with 7 bases identical to TRBD1. This CDR3 contains 13 residues. V gave up 6 bases and J gave up 5 bases; unmatched junction bases: 7. CDR1 is SGHTS and CDR2 is YDEGEE in the germline V gene. The CDR3 DNA follows: TGTGCCAGCATCGAGGGGGCTTATACTGAAGCTTTCTTT. The encoded protein is CASIEGAYTEAFF. Supplemented by reference TRBV5-8 and TRBJ1-1, the full variable domain reads EAGVTQSPTHLIKTRGQQATLRCSPISGHTSVYWYQQALGLGLQFLLWYDEGEERNRGNFPPRFSGRQFPNYSSELNVNALELEDSALYLCASIEGAYTEAFFGQGTRLTVV.

V is TRBV9 and J is TRBJ2-1, with 7 bases that match TRBD2. The trim removed 4 bases at V and 0 bases at J, leaving 7 bases unmatched. Germline V lookup: CDR1 SGDLS, CDR2 YYNGEE. This CDR3 has 16 amino acids. CDR3 coding DNA: TGTGCCAGCAGCAGCGGGACTTCCAGCTCCTACAATGAGCAGTTCTTC. As protein: CASSSGTSSSYNEQFF. The full variable domain, in which reference TRBV9 and TRBJ2-1 provide the parts outside the CDR3, is DSGVTQTPKHLITATGQRVTLRCSPRSGDLSVYWYQQSLDQGLQFLIQYYNGEERAKGNILERFSAQQFPDLHSELNLSSLELGDSALYFCASSSGTSSSYNEQFFGPGTRLTVL.

This chain connects TRBV28 to TRBJ2-4; no clear D. V gave up 6 bases and J gave up 7 bases, with 16 bases separating them. The CDR3 length is 14 residues. The germline V gene encodes CDR1 MDHEN and CDR2 SYDVKM. CDR3 loop: CASSSTRGGNIQYF. CDR3 DNA: TGTGCCAGCAGCTCGACGCGTGGTGGGAACATTCAGTACTTC.

CDR3 loop: CASSFLNGDTQYF. The CDR3 coding sequence is TGTGCCAGTAGTTTCCTAAACGGAGATACGCAGTATTTT. J is TRBJ2-3 and V is TRBV19; D remains unclear. The length of the CDR3 is 13 residues. Per germline, CDR1 LNHDA and CDR2 SQIVND (reference sequence). V dropped 5 bases and J dropped 5 bases, with 11 bases sitting between them.

This clone was observed a few times. The chain uses TRBV2 and TRBJ1-5; 7 bases line up with TRBD1. This CDR3 comprises 12 residues. The V and J ends lost 4 bases and 12 bases, in that order; junction bases with no gene match: 6. CDR1 and CDR2 from the germline V gene are SNHLY and FYNNEI. Written as DNA, the CDR3 is TGTGCCAGCAGTGTGAGACAGGGCGGCCAGCATTTT. Protein product: CASSVRQGGQHF. The variable domain in full, with the rest retrieved from reference TRBV2 and TRBJ1-5, is EPEVTQTPSHQVTQMGQEVILRCVPISNHLYFYWYRQILGQKVEFLVSFYNNEISEKSEIFDDQFSVERPDGSNFTLKIRSTKLEDSAMYFCASSVRQGGQHFGDGTRLSIL.